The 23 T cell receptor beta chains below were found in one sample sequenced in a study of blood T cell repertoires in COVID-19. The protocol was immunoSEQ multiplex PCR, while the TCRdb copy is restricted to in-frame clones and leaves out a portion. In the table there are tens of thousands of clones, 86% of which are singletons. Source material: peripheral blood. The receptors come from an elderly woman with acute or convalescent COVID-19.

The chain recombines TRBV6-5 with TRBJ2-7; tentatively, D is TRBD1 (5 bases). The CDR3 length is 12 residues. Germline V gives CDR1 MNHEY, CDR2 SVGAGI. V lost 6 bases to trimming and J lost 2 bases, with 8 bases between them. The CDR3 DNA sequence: TGTGCCAGCAGGGGGCTGACCTACGAGCAGTACTTC. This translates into CASRGLTYEQYF.

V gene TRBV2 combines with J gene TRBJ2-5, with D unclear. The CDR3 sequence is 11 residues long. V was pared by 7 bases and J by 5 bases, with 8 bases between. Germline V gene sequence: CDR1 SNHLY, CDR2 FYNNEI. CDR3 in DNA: TGTGCCAGCATACTCAGGGAGACCCAGTACTTC. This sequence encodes CASILRETQYF.

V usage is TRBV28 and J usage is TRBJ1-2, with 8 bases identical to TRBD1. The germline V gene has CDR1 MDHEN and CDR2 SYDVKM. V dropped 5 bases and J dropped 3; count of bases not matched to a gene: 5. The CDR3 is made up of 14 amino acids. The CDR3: CASSQNRGDYGYTF. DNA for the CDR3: TGTGCCAGCAGTCAAAACAGGGGGGACTATGGCTACACCTTC.

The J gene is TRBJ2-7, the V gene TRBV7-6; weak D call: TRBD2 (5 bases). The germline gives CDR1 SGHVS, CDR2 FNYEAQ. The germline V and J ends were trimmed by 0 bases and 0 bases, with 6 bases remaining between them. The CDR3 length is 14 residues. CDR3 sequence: CASSLAGGSYEQYF. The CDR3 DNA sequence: TGTGCCAGCAGCTTAGCCGGAGGCTCCTACGAGCAGTACTTC.

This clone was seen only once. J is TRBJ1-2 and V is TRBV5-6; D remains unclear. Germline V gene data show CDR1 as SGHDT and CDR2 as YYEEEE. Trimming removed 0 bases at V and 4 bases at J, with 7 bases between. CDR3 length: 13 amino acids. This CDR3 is CASSLEQIYGYTF. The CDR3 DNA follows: TGTGCCAGCAGCTTGGAACAGATCTATGGCTACACCTTC.

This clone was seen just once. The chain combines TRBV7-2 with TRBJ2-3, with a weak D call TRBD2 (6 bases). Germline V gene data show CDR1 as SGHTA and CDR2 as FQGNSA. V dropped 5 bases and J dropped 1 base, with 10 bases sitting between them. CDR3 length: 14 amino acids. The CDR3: CASSPGTRTDTQYF. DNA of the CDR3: TGTGCCAGCAGCCCCGGGACTCGCACAGATACGCAGTATTTT.

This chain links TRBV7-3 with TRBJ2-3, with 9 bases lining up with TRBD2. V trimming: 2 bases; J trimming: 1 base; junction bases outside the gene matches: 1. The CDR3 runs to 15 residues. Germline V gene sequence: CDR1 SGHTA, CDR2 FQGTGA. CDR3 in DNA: TGTGCCAGCAGCTTAGTAGCGGGGGGCACAGATACGCAGTATTTT. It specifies CASSLVAGGTDTQYF.

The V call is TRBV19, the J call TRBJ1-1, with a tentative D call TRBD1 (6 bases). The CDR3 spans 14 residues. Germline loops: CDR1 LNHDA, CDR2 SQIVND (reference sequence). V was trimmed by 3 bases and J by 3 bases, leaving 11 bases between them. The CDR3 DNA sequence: TGTGCCAGTAGTATTTGGAACAGGGACACTGAAGCTTTCTTT. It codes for CASSIWNRDTEAFF.

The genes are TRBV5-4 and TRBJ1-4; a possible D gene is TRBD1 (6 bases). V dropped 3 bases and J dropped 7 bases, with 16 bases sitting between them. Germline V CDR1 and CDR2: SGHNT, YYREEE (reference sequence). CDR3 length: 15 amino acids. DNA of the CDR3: TGTGCCAGCAGCTCCCTAGGGGGTGGTAGTGAAAAACTGTTTTTT. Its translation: CASSSLGGGSEKLFF. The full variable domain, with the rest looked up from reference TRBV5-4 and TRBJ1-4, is ETGVTQSPTHLIKTRGQQVTLRCSSQSGHNTVSWYQQALGQGPQFIFQYYREEENGRGNFPPRFSGLQFPNYSSELNVNALELDDSALYLCASSSLGGGSEKLFFGSGTQLSVL.

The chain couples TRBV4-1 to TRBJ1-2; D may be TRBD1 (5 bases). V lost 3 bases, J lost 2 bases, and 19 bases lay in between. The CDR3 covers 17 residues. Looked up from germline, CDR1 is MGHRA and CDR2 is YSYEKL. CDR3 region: CASSHDGGVNRNYGYTF. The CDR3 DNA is TGCGCCAGCAGCCATGATGGGGGGGTCAACCGAAACTATGGCTACACCTTC.

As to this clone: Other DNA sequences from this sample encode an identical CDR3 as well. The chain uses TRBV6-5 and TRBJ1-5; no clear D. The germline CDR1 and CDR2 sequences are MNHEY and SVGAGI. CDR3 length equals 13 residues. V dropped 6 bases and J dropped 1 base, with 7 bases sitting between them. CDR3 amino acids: CASRGGSNQPQHF. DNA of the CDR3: TGTGCCAGCAGAGGCGGGAGCAATCAGCCCCAGCATTTT.

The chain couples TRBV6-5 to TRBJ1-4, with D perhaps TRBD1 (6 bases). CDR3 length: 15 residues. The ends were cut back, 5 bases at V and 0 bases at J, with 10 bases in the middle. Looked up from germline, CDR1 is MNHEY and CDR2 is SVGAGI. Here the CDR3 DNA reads TGTGCCAGCAGTCCTCGGACAGCAACTAATGAAAAACTGTTTTTT. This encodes CASSPRTATNEKLFF.

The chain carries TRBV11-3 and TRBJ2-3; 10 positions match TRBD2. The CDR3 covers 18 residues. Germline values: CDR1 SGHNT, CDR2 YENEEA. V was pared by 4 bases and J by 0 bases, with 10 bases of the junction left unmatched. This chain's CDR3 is CASSSRGSGGLSTDTQYF. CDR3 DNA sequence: TGTGCCAGCAGCTCCCGGGGTAGCGGGGGGCTTAGCACAGATACGCAGTATTTT.

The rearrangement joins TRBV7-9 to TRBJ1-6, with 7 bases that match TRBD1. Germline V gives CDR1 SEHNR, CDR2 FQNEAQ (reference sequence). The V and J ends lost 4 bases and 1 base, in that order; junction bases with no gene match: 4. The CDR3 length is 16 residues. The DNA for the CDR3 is TGTGCCAGCAGCTCCTCGGACAGGTCCTATAATTCACCCCTCCACTTT. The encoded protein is CASSSSDRSYNSPLHF.

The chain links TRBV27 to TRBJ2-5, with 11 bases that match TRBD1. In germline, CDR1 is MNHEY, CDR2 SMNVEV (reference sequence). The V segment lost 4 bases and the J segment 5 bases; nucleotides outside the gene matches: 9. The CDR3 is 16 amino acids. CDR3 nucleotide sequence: TGTGCCAGCAGTTCCCGAAGGACAGGGGGCAGGGAGACCCAGTACTTC. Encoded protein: CASSSRRTGGRETQYF.

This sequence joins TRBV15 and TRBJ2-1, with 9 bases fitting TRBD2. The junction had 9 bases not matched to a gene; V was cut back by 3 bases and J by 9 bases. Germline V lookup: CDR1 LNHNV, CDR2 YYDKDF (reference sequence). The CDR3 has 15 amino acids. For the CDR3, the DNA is TGTGCCACCAGCAGCGCCGTTGGCGGGGGGGGTGAGCAGTTCTTC. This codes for CATSSAVGGGGEQFF.

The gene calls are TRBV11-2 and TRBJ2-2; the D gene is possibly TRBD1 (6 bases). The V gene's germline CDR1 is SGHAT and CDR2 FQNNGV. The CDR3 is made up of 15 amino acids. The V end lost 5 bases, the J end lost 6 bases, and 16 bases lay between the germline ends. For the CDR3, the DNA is TGTGCCAGCAGCCTAGGTACCAGGGGTGCCGGGGAGCTGTTTTTT. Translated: CASSLGTRGAGELFF. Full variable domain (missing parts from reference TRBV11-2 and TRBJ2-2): EAGVAQSPRYKIIEKRQSVAFWCNPISGHATLYWYQQILGQGPKLLIQFQNNGVVDDSQLPKDRFSAERLKGVDSTLKIQPAKLEDSAVYLCASSLGTRGAGELFFGEGSRLTVL.

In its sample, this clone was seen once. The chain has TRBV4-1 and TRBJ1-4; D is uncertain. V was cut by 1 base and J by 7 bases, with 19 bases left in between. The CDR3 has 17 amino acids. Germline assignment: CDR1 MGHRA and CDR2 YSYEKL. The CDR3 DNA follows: TGCGCCAGCAGCCAAGCGCGTATGTCCCAAGATACTGAAAAACTGTTTTTT. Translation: CASSQARMSQDTEKLFF.

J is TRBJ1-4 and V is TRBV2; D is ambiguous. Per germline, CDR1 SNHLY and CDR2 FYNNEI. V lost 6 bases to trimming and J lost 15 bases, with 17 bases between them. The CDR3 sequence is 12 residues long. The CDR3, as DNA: TGTGCCAGCAGCCCCGTTTTGGTACATTTGTTTTTT. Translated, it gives CASSPVLVHLFF.

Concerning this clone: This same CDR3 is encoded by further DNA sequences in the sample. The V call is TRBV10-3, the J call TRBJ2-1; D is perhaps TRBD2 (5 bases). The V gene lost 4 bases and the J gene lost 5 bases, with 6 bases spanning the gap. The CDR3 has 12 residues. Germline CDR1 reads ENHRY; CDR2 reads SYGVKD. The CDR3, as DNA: TGTGCCATCAGTGCGCGGGACAATGAGCAGTTCTTC. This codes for CAISARDNEQFF.

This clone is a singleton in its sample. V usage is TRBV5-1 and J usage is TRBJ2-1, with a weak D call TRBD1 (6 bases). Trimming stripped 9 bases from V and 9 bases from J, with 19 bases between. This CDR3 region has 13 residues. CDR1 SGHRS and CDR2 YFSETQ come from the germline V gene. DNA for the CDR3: TGCGCCACCTGGGCAGGGGAATTTGGTGAGCAGTTCTTC. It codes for CATWAGEFGEQFF.

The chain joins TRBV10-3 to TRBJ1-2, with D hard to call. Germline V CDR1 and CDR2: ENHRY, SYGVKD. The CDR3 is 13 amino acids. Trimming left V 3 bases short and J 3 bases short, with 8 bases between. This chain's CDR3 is CAISESGDYGYTF. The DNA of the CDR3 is TGTGCCATCAGTGAATCGGGAGACTATGGCTACACCTTC.

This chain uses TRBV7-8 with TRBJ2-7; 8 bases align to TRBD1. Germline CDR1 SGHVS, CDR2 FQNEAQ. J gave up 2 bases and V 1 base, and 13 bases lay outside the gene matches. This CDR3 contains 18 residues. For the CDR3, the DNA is TGTGCCAGCAGCTTAGGACCTGGGCGGGACAGGATTACCTACGAGCAGTACTTC. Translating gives CASSLGPGRDRITYEQYF.